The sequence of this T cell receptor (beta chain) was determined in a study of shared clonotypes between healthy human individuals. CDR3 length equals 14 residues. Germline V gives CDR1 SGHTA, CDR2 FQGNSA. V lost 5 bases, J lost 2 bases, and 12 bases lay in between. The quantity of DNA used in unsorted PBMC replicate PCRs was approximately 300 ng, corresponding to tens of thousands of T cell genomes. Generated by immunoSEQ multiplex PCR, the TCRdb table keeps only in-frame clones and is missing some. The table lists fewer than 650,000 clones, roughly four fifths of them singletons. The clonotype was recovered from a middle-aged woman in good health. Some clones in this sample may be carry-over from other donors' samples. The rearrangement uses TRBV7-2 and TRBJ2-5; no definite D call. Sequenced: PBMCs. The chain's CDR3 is CASSLLAVQETQYF. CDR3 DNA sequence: TGTGCCAGCAGCCTATTAGCAGTTCAAGAGACCCAGTACTTC.